This TCR beta chain was sequenced for a study of blood T cell repertoires in COVID-19. Worth noting for this clone: The sample holds other DNA sequences that translate to the same CDR3.

Germline CDR1 is SGHRS and CDR2 is YFSETQ. V shed 4 bases and J 2 bases; nucleotides not matched to a gene: 3. CDR3 size: 16 residues. Sequenced by immunoSEQ multiplex PCR; TCRdb stores in-frame clones only, minus some. The sample records approximately 150,000 clones, roughly 84% being singletons. The receptor was isolated from a human donor with acute or convalescent COVID-19. The donor label of this sample is uncertain. The sequenced material came from peripheral blood. The rearrangement links TRBV5-1 to TRBJ2-5, with 15 bases matching TRBD2. CDR3 amino acids: CASSPGLAGGQETQYF. In nucleotides, the CDR3 is TGCGCCAGCAGCCCTGGACTAGCGGGAGGGCAAGAGACCCAGTACTTC.